This TCR beta chain was recovered during a study of blood T cell repertoires in COVID-19 (dated by TCRdb to between 2020 and 2021). Describing the broader study: Samples from collaborators originated in the United States, Italy and Spain and spanned both the acute and convalescent phases of COVID-19. The material from the prospective study consisted of cDNA or gDNA derived from T cells, B-cell-depleted T cells, or PBMCs. Subjects who had been exposed to COVID-19, were actively infected with it, or had recovered from it provided the deeply sampled blood TCRbeta repertoires that made up the dataset. The repertoires were released in a freely available public database meant as a resource for research on the immune response to SARS-CoV-2. The samples were drawn from the first 160 participants of the ongoing ImmuneRACE study and from more than 1,000 subjects provided by 6 global collaborators. A de-identified subject ID, COVID-19 status, age in years and sex were almost always included in the sample metadata. Where available, HLA class I and class II types were obtained from metadata supplied by the sample provider rather than from assay-based typing.

Inclusive of the bounding cysteine and phenylalanine, the CDR3 is 14 residues long. Of all the DNA, just the CDR3 is kept, 42 bases in frame from base 1. The germline V gene provides CDR1 SGHRS and CDR2 YFSETQ. V has 3 bases trimmed and J has 7 bases trimmed; junction bases matching no gene number 2. About this clone: What antigen it recognizes has not been identified. No much larger clonotype is one base removed from it; base qualities were not supplied.

Each collaborating institution followed its own protocols to collect whole blood in K2EDTA tubes. For TCRbeta analysis, collaborators shipped samples as frozen whole blood, isolated PBMCs, or DNA extracted from either of those sample types. What the study reported, not specific to this receptor: How much clinical and demographic metadata was included differed by source and by participant, and the metadata was provided uncurated.

The immunoSEQ Assay, a bias-controlled multiplex PCR, was used to amplify TCRbeta CDR3 regions from genomic DNA. On the authors' methods: Nucleated cell counts per sample were estimated from amplification of reference gene primers within the assay. To quantify the absolute abundance of each unique TCRbeta CDR3 rearrangement, sequence reads were collapsed and filtered. For each sample, productive Simpson clonality was calculated as the square root of Simpson's diversity index across productive rearrangements. TCRdb holds this immuneACCESS table with in-frame rearrangements only. Some clones are missing; in checked studies, unresolved V genes explain under half, and the rest has no known cause. V and J calls and clone size are those listed in that table; D and trimming were worked out from the DNA. Present in this sample are about 150,000 clones, about 80% of which were seen just once. Around 28% of the sample belongs to the ten largest clones.

Here the chain combines TRBV5-1 and TRBJ1-5; 12 bases in between match TRBD1. Sequencing was done on a sample of peripheral blood. The TCR was taken from a woman in her sixties with acute or convalescent COVID-19. The CDR3 protein: CASSSGTGGQPQHF. The bases read TGCGCCAGCAGCTCCGGGACAGGGGGCCAGCCCCAGCATTTT.